This entry features one T cell receptor beta chain sequence. V lost 2 bases to trimming and J lost 1 base; unmatched junction nucleotides: 0. The CDR3 has 15 residues. Germline V gene lookup returns CDR1 SGHAT and CDR2 FQNNGV. TCRdb's table, derived via immunoSEQ multiplex PCR, lists solely in-frame clones and lacks some. The top ten hold approximately 4% of the sample, which has about 63,000 clones, about four fifths seen once. This record belongs to a study of blood T cell repertoires in COVID-19. The sequencing sample was made of PBMCs or T cells enriched from blood (not recorded which). This clonotype originated in a woman aged 35 to 49 with acute COVID-19. This chain connects TRBV11-2 to TRBJ2-3; TRBD2 matches 10 bases. DNA of the CDR3: TGTGCCAGCAGCTTACTAGCGGGAGGCACAGATACGCAGTATTTT. Translated, it gives CASSLLAGGTDTQYF.